This T cell receptor beta chain was profiled in a study of cytomegalovirus exposure and HLA in healthy donors. This CDR3 has 12 residues. CDR1 is SGHVS and CDR2 is FQNEAQ in the germline V gene. The V segment lost 5 bases and the J segment 7 bases; nucleotides outside the gene matches: 4. The method was immunoSEQ multiplex PCR; TCRdb's version includes in-frame clones alone and lacks a portion of them. This repertoire shows about 160,000 clones, under 90% found once; its top ten account for about 9.4%. Whole-study findings and limits: Cytomegalovirus association was assigned to about 150 TCR beta chains.

About this clone itself: Its antigen is unknown.

The clonotype originates from a woman younger than 30 in good health and CMV-seropositive. The chain combines TRBV7-8 with TRBJ1-1, with 7 bases fitting TRBD1. The sequenced sample consisted of PBMCs. Here the CDR3 reads CASSPRDSEAFF. DNA of the CDR3: TGTGCCAGCAGCCCCCGGGACAGTGAAGCTTTCTTT. Full variable domain (missing parts from reference TRBV7-8 and TRBJ1-1): GAGVSQSPRYKVAKRGQDVALRCDPISGHVSLFWYQQALGQGPEFLTYFQNEAQLDKSGLPSDRFFAERPEGSVSTLKIQRTQQEDSAVYLCASSPRDSEAFFGQGTRLTVV.